This T cell receptor (beta chain) was profiled in a study of blood T cell repertoires in COVID-19. Study summary: The United States, Italy and Spain were the sources of the acute and convalescent COVID-19 samples. T cells, B-cell-depleted T cells, or PBMCs provided the cDNA or gDNA that served as material.

Comment on this clone: Sequence at one end of the junction differs from germline and may be a read error.

CDR3 length equals 15 residues. CDR1 and CDR2 from the germline V gene are MDHEN and SYDVKM. Original data processing: Amplification of reference gene primers provided the estimated nucleated cell counts. The assay was immunoSEQ multiplex PCR, and TCRdb's table has in-frame clones only and misses some. That table supplies the V and J calls and clone size; D and trimming were determined from the DNA. The table has over 70,000 clones, 86% seen once; the top ten hold roughly a sixth. This sequence was found in a human donor in a cohort sampled during active COVID-19. The V call is TRBV28, the J call TRBJ2-7; a possible D gene is TRBD1 (5 bases). Sample: peripheral blood. The CDR3: CASSSADTGTYGQYF. The CDR3, as DNA: TGTGCCAGCAGTTCCGCCGATACAGGAACCTACGGGCAGTACTTC.